One sample yielded the 15 T cell receptor beta chains listed below, sequenced in a study of shared clonotypes between healthy human individuals (dated by TCRdb to about 2020). The library was produced with the immunoSEQ multiplex PCR assay. The clones in this table, taken by TCRdb from immuneACCESS, are in-frame only. Not every clone is retained; where verified, under half of the shortfall comes from an unresolved V gene, and the cause of the rest is unknown. The sample table shows about 480,000 clones, and 60% to 80% are seen once. Jointly, the top ten make up 9.5% to 15% of the sample. The sample consisted of PBMCs. The source of these receptors is a woman between 35 and 50 years old in good health. Some clones in this sample may be carry-over from other donors' samples.

This clone was found a few times. The chain is built from TRBV28 and TRBJ2-2; 11 positions agree with TRBD2. The CDR3 spans 15 residues. After removal of 8 bases from V and 1 base from J, the junction contained 3 bases not matched to a gene. Germline lookup yields CDR1 MDHEN and CDR2 SYDVKM. The CDR3 loop reads CASGLAGGNTGELFF. CDR3 nucleotides: TGTGCCAGCGGGCTAGCGGGAGGGAACACCGGGGAGCTGTTTTTT. Full variable domain (rest looked up from reference TRBV28 and TRBJ2-2): DVKVTQSSRYLVKRTGEKVFLECVQDMDHENMFWYRQDPGLGLRLIYFSYDVKMKEKGDIPEGYSVSREKKERFSLILESASTNQTSMYLCASGLAGGNTGELFFGEGSRLTVL.

This clone was seen just once. V and J are TRBV10-2 and TRBJ2-1; no clear D gene. Trimming stripped 3 bases from V and 0 bases from J, with 3 bases between. Germline V gives CDR1 WSHSY, CDR2 SAAADI. The CDR3 extends over 13 amino acids. CDR3 nucleotides: TGCGCCAGCAGTGAAGCCTCCTACAATGAGCAGTTCTTC. Residues: CASSEASYNEQFF.

This chain joins TRBV27 and TRBJ1-4; D remains unclear. The germline V gene encodes CDR1 MNHEY and CDR2 SMNVEV (reference sequence). CDR3 size: 15 residues. The V end was cut by 8 bases, the J end by 4 bases, with 17 bases between. CDR3 sequence: CASLILRAVNEKLFF. The CDR3 nucleotides are TGTGCCAGCCTGATTCTGAGGGCAGTTAATGAAAAACTGTTTTTT. The complete variable domain, with remaining parts taken from reference TRBV27 and TRBJ1-4, reads EAQVTQNPRYLITVTGKKLTVTCSQNMNHEYMSWYRQDPGLGLRQIYYSMNVEVTDKGDVPEGYKVSRKEKRNFPLILESPSPNQTSLYFCASLILRAVNEKLFFGSGTQLSVL.

The rearrangement links TRBV25-1 to TRBJ2-5; no clear D. Trimming removed 6 bases at V and 3 bases at J, with 8 bases between. Germline V gene lookup returns CDR1 MGHDK and CDR2 SYGVNS. This CDR3 has 12 amino acids. This CDR3 is CASRKEKETQYF. In nucleotides, the CDR3 is TGTGCCAGCAGGAAGGAAAAAGAGACCCAGTACTTC. Full variable domain (missing parts from reference TRBV25-1 and TRBJ2-5): EADIYQTPRYLVIGTGKKITLECSQTMGHDKMYWYQQDPGMELHLIHYSYGVNSTEKGDLSSESTVSRIRTEHFPLTLESARPSHTSQYLCASRKEKETQYFGPGTRLLVL.

This clone has just one count. Distinct nucleotide sequences in the sample also encode this CDR3. This rearrangement joins TRBV5-1 to TRBJ1-3; no clear D gene. This CDR3 comprises 14 residues. The germline V gene has CDR1 SGHRS and CDR2 YFSETQ. V lost 0 bases, J lost 1 base, and 5 bases lay in between. Written as DNA, the CDR3 is TGCGCCAGCAGCTTGGTCGGATCTGGAAACACCATATATTTT. Residues: CASSLVGSGNTIYF.

In nucleotides, the CDR3 is TGCAGTGCCCTGATGGACCTCGGTACGGGTGAGCAGTTCTTC. Its translation is CSALMDLGTGEQFF. The chain is built from TRBV29-1 and TRBJ2-1; D gene ambiguous. The germline CDR1 and CDR2 sequences are SQVTM and ANQGSEA. The CDR3 has 14 amino acids.

The chain combines TRBV7-3 with TRBJ2-7; D may be TRBD2 (6 bases). The V and J ends lost 5 bases and 6 bases respectively, with 14 bases between them. CDR3 length: 13 residues. Germline CDR1 SGHTA, CDR2 FQGTGA. This CDR3 reads CASSVGTSTEQYF. In nucleotides, the CDR3 is TGTGCCAGCAGCGTAGGGACTTCCACCGAGCAGTACTTC. Complete variable domain (other parts from reference TRBV7-3 and TRBJ2-7): GAGVSQTPSNKVTEKGKYVELRCDPISGHTALYWYRQSLGQGPEFLIYFQGTGAADDSGLPNDRFFAVRPEGSVSTLKIQRTERGDSAVYLCASSVGTSTEQYFGPGTRLTVT.

This clone was counted between two and nine times. CDR3 in amino acids: CATSRDFSTGSGLRYNEQFF. The CDR3 DNA follows: TGTGCCACCAGCAGGGATTTTTCGACAGGGTCGGGTTTACGCTACAATGAGCAGTTCTTC. The rearrangement joins TRBV15 to TRBJ2-1; 7 nucleotides match TRBD1. The germline V gene encodes CDR1 LNHNV and CDR2 YYDKDF (reference sequence). Losses at the gene ends were 3 bases for V and 3 bases for J; bases not matched to a gene: 20. The CDR3 consists of 20 residues.

The chain joins TRBV7-3 to TRBJ2-2, with 11 nucleotides matching TRBD1. The CDR3 contains 17 residues. Germline values: CDR1 SGHTA, CDR2 FQGTGA. J was trimmed by 4 bases and V by 0 bases; bases with no gene match: 4. The CDR3 reads CASSLTGQGVGTGELFF. CDR3 nucleotide sequence: TGTGCCAGCAGCTTAACGGGACAGGGGGTTGGCACCGGGGAGCTGTTTTTT.

V and J are TRBV18 and TRBJ1-3, with D hard to call. The germline V gene encodes CDR1 KGHSH and CDR2 LQKENI. The CDR3 runs 15 residues. V lost 3 bases and J 0 bases, leaving 9 bases between the germline ends. The CDR3 bases are TGTGCCAGCTCACCTCCCAGATTCTCTGGAAACACCATATATTTT. Its protein product is CASSPPRFSGNTIYF.

The chain employs TRBV27 and TRBJ1-1, with D possibly matching TRBD1 (5 bases). The CDR3 is 15 amino acids. The V end was cut by 6 bases, the J end by 2 bases, with 16 bases between. Germline V lookup: CDR1 MNHEY, CDR2 SMNVEV (reference sequence). CDR3 DNA: TGTGCCAGCAGACTCACCCCCGGGGGTAACACTGAAGCTTTCTTT. Its translation is CASRLTPGGNTEAFF.

The chain employs TRBV5-4 and TRBJ2-3, with D perhaps matching TRBD1 (6 bases). The V and J ends lost 5 bases and 2 bases respectively, with 12 bases between them. Germline V gene sequence: CDR1 SGHNT, CDR2 YYREEE (reference sequence). The CDR3 sequence is 14 residues long. The CDR3 nucleotides are TGTGCCAGCAGTTTTGCAGGGGCCACAGATACGCAGTATTTT. Translation gives CASSFAGATDTQYF.

This clone appeared many times. The rearrangement joins TRBV28 to TRBJ1-2; D is undetermined. Germline V gives CDR1 MDHEN, CDR2 SYDVKM. This CDR3 contains 14 residues. Trimming took off 5 bases at V and 8 bases at J, with 18 bases between the two ends. The CDR3 sequence: CASSKTSGVGGYTF. The CDR3 DNA sequence: TGTGCCAGCAGTAAAACCTCCGGGGTTGGGGGCTACACCTTC.

The rearrangement joins TRBV18 to TRBJ2-1, with D hard to call. Trimming removed 3 bases from V and 4 bases from J, with 13 bases in between. Germline CDR1 is KGHSH and CDR2 is LQKENI. The CDR3 runs 15 residues. The CDR3 is CASSPPGSQYNEQFF. For the CDR3, the DNA is TGTGCCAGCTCACCGCCGGGCAGTCAGTACAATGAGCAGTTCTTC.

V gene TRBV28 combines with J gene TRBJ1-1; 9 bases match TRBD1. CDR3 size: 13 residues. The ends lost 8 bases at V and 1 base at J; junction bases unmatched: 2. Germline-derived CDR1 and CDR2 are MDHEN and SYDVKM. The CDR3 sequence: CASHRGRNTEAFF. The CDR3 DNA reads TGTGCCAGCCACAGGGGGCGGAACACTGAAGCTTTCTTT. The variable domain in full, completed from reference TRBV28 and TRBJ1-1, reads DVKVTQSSRYLVKRTGEKVFLECVQDMDHENMFWYRQDPGLGLRLIYFSYDVKMKEKGDIPEGYSVSREKKERFSLILESASTNQTSMYLCASHRGRNTEAFFGQGTRLTVV.